One and the same sample provided the 22 T cell receptor beta chains below, sequenced in a study of beta chain features in type 1 diabetes. Study results and limitations: Shorter TCRB CDR3s, moderately but significantly so, marked every one of the four CD4+ subsets in Type 1 diabetes patients.

What these receptors recognize is not known. Every isolated RNA sample was fully reverse transcribed, so sequencing captured expressed TCRB transcripts. Clones were read by immunoSEQ multiplex PCR, and TCRdb kept only the in-frame ones, dropping some. Of about 68,000 clones in the sample, 49% were seen once. Material: central memory CD4+ T cells from blood. The source is a man aged 30 to 45 with type 1 diabetes.

This clone was counted only a few times. The V and J genes are TRBV30 and TRBJ2-7, with D uncertain. CDR1 is GTSNPN and CDR2 is SVGIG in the germline V gene (reference sequence). CDR3 length: 11 amino acids. Trimming removed 0 bases at V and 5 bases at J, with 5 bases between. CDR3 region: CAWSVRDEQYF. CDR3 DNA sequence: TGTGCCTGGAGTGTACGCGACGAGCAGTACTTC. Filled out from reference TRBV30 and TRBJ2-7, the complete variable domain reads SQTIHQWPATLVQPVGSPLSLECTVEGTSNPNLYWYRQAAGRGLQLLFYSVGIGQISSEVPQNLSASRPQDRQFILSSKKLLLSDSGFYLCAWSVRDEQYFGPGTRLTVT.

The CDR3 protein is CASSLNRGGGNEQFF. The CDR3, as DNA: TGTGCCAGCAGCTTGAACCGCGGGGGGGGCAATGAGCAGTTCTTC. The chain couples TRBV5-4 to TRBJ2-1; 9 bases match TRBD2. This CDR3 region has 15 residues. Germline assignment: CDR1 SGHNT and CDR2 YYREEE (reference sequence). J was trimmed by 6 bases and V by 1 base; bases with no gene match: 5.

This chain links TRBV11-3 with TRBJ2-1; 8 bases are a match to TRBD1. CDR1 and CDR2 from the germline V gene are SGHNT and YENEEA. This CDR3 has 15 amino acids. The V and J ends lost 1 base and 7 bases, in that order; junction bases with no gene match: 6. The CDR3 sequence: CASSLAGTGGNEQFF. CDR3 sequence (DNA): TGTGCCAGCAGCTTAGCCGGGACAGGTGGGAATGAGCAGTTCTTC.

The genes are TRBV5-1 and TRBJ1-3; no clear D. Germline V lookup: CDR1 SGHRS, CDR2 YFSETQ. Trimming left V 0 bases short and J 2 bases short, with 15 bases between. The CDR3 is 17 amino acids. CDR3 coding DNA: TGCGCCAGCAGCTTGGGGGTCGGCGGACTCGCTGGAAACACCATATATTTT. Amino acids: CASSLGVGGLAGNTIYF.

The rearrangement links TRBV4-2 to TRBJ2-7, with 7 bases that match TRBD1. Germline V gene data show CDR1 as LGHNA and CDR2 as YNFKEQ. V trimming: 4 bases; J trimming: 0 bases; junction bases outside the gene matches: 9. The CDR3 loop spans 16 amino acids. The CDR3 sequence is CASSLSGGPTSYEQYF. For the CDR3, the DNA is TGTGCCAGCAGCCTTTCAGGGGGACCGACCTCCTACGAGCAGTACTTC.

V is TRBV5-1 and J is TRBJ2-3; tentative D call: TRBD1 (6 bases). The germline CDR1 and CDR2 sequences are SGHRS and YFSETQ. Trimming cost V 0 bases and J 2 bases, with 16 bases left between them. The CDR3 consists of 17 residues. CDR3 coding DNA: TGCGCCAGCAGCTTGGGGATATCAGGGGTCCTCACAGATACGCAGTATTTT. As protein: CASSLGISGVLTDTQYF.

V is TRBV7-2 and J is TRBJ2-7, with 10 nucleotides matching TRBD1. This CDR3 is built from 13 residues. CDR1 and CDR2 (germline): SGHTA, FQGNSA. The V segment lost 5 bases and the J segment 7 bases; nucleotides outside the gene matches: 5. The CDR3 loop is CASSPGQGGEQYF. CDR3 nucleotides: TGTGCCAGCAGCCCAGGACAGGGGGGTGAGCAGTACTTC.

In this sample, this clone turned up once. The chain employs TRBV18 and TRBJ1-6; perhaps TRBD1 as D (5 bases). Trimming removed 1 base at V and 8 bases at J, with 12 bases between. Germline V lookup: CDR1 KGHSH, CDR2 LQKENI. CDR3 size: 15 residues. CDR3 sequence reads: CASSPRGGRDSPLHF. CDR3 DNA sequence: TGTGCCAGCTCACCACGTGGGGGGAGGGATTCACCCCTCCACTTT.

The chain has TRBV6-4 and TRBJ2-2; 7 nucleotides match TRBD1. V lost 3 bases to trimming and J lost 3 bases; unmatched junction nucleotides: 7. CDR1 MRHNA and CDR2 SNTAGT come from the germline V gene. The CDR3 extends over 16 amino acids. The CDR3 nucleotides read TGTGCCAGCAGTGAAACAGGGGAAGGAGACACCGGGGAGCTGTTTTTT. Amino acids: CASSETGEGDTGELFF.

This clone occurred a few times. The V call is TRBV4-2, the J call TRBJ2-4, with 7 bases matching TRBD2. This CDR3 is built from 16 residues. V shed 1 base and J 7 bases; nucleotides not matched to a gene: 10. CDR1 is LGHNA, CDR2 YNFKEQ, per germline. The CDR3 protein is CASSQGPAGKDNIQYF. The CDR3 DNA follows: TGTGCCAGCAGCCAAGGGCCAGCGGGAAAAGACAACATTCAGTACTTC.

This sequence joins TRBV7-9 and TRBJ1-1; tentative D call: TRBD1 (6 bases). CDR3 size: 15 residues. Trimming removed 5 bases at V and 2 bases at J, with 15 bases between. Germline-derived CDR1 and CDR2 are SEHNR and FQNEAQ (reference sequence). The chain's CDR3 is CASSKDRPLNTEAFF. In DNA, the CDR3 is TGTGCCAGCAGCAAAGACAGGCCCCTTAACACTGAAGCTTTCTTT. Looking up the rest from reference TRBV7-9 and TRBJ1-1 gives the full variable domain: DTGVSQNPRHKITKRGQNVTFRCDPISEHNRLYWYRQTLGQGPEFLTYFQNEAQLEKSRLLSDRFSAERPKGSFSTLEIQRTEQGDSAMYLCASSKDRPLNTEAFFGQGTRLTVV.

The chain uses TRBV5-1 and TRBJ2-2, with 10 bases aligning to TRBD1. V lost 4 bases to trimming and J lost 3 bases; unmatched junction nucleotides: 6. Looked up from germline, CDR1 is SGHRS and CDR2 is YFSETQ. The CDR3 has 16 amino acids. The CDR3 loop reads CASSRQGAVDTGELFF. The CDR3 DNA reads as TGCGCCAGCAGCCGACAGGGGGCTGTGGACACCGGGGAGCTGTTTTTT.

This clone appeared a few times. The chain employs TRBV5-1 and TRBJ2-2; a possible D gene is TRBD1 (5 bases). The CDR3 sequence is 15 residues long. Trimming took 4 bases from V and 4 from J, leaving 14 bases between them. Germline loops: CDR1 SGHRS, CDR2 YFSETQ. The CDR3 loop reads CASSGKGLSTGELFF. Here the CDR3 DNA reads TGCGCCAGCAGCGGCAAGGGGCTTAGCACCGGGGAGCTGTTTTTT.

V is TRBV6-5 and J is TRBJ1-1; the D gene is possibly TRBD1 (6 bases). Trimming removed 5 bases at V and 1 base at J, with 14 bases between. The CDR3 has 15 amino acids. Germline V gene data show CDR1 as MNHEY and CDR2 as SVGAGI. The CDR3 sequence: CASSGGGAQNTEAFF. Written as DNA, the CDR3 is TGTGCCAGCAGTGGCGGGGGGGCCCAGAACACTGAAGCTTTCTTT.

The gene calls are TRBV30 and TRBJ2-7; the D is unclear. The CDR3 loop spans 13 amino acids. Germline V gene lookup returns CDR1 GTSNPN and CDR2 SVGIG (reference sequence). V gave up 3 bases and J gave up 0 bases, with 9 bases separating them. The CDR3 reads CAWRGPSSYEQYF. CDR3 sequence (DNA): TGTGCCTGGAGAGGCCCTAGCTCCTACGAGCAGTACTTC.

The gene calls are TRBV2 and TRBJ2-3; D gene uncertain. The CDR3 is 12 amino acids. Trimming removed 6 bases from V and 7 bases from J, with 11 bases in between. The germline CDR1 and CDR2 sequences are SNHLY and FYNNEI. The CDR3 DNA is TGTGCCAGCAGCCGAACTGAGAATACGCAGTATTTT. Encoded protein: CASSRTENTQYF. The full variable domain, rest sourced from reference TRBV2 and TRBJ2-3, is EPEVTQTPSHQVTQMGQEVILRCVPISNHLYFYWYRQILGQKVEFLVSFYNNEISEKSEIFDDQFSVERPDGSNFTLKIRSTKLEDSAMYFCASSRTENTQYFGPGTRLTVL.

This clone was detected a few times. The rearrangement uses TRBV29-1 and TRBJ2-7; D possibly corresponds to TRBD1 (5 bases). V lost 4 bases and J 0 bases, leaving 7 bases between the germline ends. The CDR3 spans 12 residues. The V gene's germline CDR1 is SQVTM and CDR2 ANQGSEA. The CDR3 protein is CSVVGASYEQYF. CDR3 sequence (DNA): TGCAGCGTTGTAGGGGCCTCCTACGAGCAGTACTTC.

The chain links TRBV6-1 to TRBJ2-1; maybe TRBD1 (5 bases). V lost 7 bases to trimming and J lost 6 bases, with 16 bases between them. The CDR3 has 14 amino acids. Germline loops: CDR1 MNHNS, CDR2 SASEGT. The CDR3 DNA reads as TGTGCCAGCACAGACAGCGACCCGGTCAATGAGCAGTTCTTC. It yields the protein CASTDSDPVNEQFF.

This clone has a handful of counts. V is TRBV5-1 and J is TRBJ2-2; tentative D call: TRBD2 (6 bases). The ends were cut back, 0 bases at V and 0 bases at J, with 9 bases in the middle. CDR1 SGHRS and CDR2 YFSETQ come from the germline V gene. The CDR3 spans 16 residues. This CDR3 is CASSLESGANTGELFF. Here the CDR3 DNA reads TGCGCCAGCAGCTTGGAGTCGGGGGCGAACACCGGGGAGCTGTTTTTT.

This chain connects TRBV5-1 to TRBJ2-5; D is unresolved. The germline V gene encodes CDR1 SGHRS and CDR2 YFSETQ. The CDR3 runs to 13 residues. Trimming removed 4 bases from V and 1 base from J, with 8 bases in between. The CDR3 loop reads CASSLFGQETQYF. The CDR3 nucleotides are TGCGCCAGCAGCCTTTTCGGCCAAGAGACCCAGTACTTC. Filled out from reference TRBV5-1 and TRBJ2-5, the complete variable domain reads KAGVTQTPRYLIKTRGQQVTLSCSPISGHRSVSWYQQTPGQGLQFLFEYFSETQRNKGNFPGRFSGRQFSNSRSEMNVSTLELGDSALYLCASSLFGQETQYFGPGTRLLVL.

The J gene is TRBJ2-1, the V gene TRBV2, with 10 nucleotides matching TRBD2. Losses at the gene ends were 8 bases for V and 4 bases for J; bases not matched to a gene: 5. The CDR3 is made up of 14 amino acids. From germline, CDR1 is SNHLY and CDR2 FYNNEI. The CDR3 sequence is CASELAGNYNEQFF. CDR3 coding DNA: TGTGCCAGCGAACTAGCGGGGAATTACAATGAGCAGTTCTTC.

This clone was counted between two and nine times. The chain recombines TRBV18 with TRBJ2-3; 8 nucleotides agree with TRBD1. Germline V gives CDR1 KGHSH, CDR2 LQKENI. This CDR3 is built from 14 residues. Trimming took 8 bases from V and 2 from J; bases not matched to a gene: 6. The CDR3 nucleotides read TGTGCCAGCAGAGGACAGGGACTCACAGATACGCAGTATTTT. Its translation is CASRGQGLTDTQYF.